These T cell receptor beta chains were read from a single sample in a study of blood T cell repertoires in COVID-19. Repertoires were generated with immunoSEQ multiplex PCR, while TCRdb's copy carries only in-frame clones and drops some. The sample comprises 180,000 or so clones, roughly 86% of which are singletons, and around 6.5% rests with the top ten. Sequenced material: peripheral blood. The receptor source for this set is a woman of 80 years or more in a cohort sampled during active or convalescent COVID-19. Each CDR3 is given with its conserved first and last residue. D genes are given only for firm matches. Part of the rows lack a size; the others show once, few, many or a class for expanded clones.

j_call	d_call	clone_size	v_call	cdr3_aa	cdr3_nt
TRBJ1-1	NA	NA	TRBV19	CASSPQTANTEAFF	TGTGCCAGTAGTCCCCAGACAGCGAACACTGAAGCTTTCTTT
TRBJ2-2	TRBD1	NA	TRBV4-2	CASSQEVGQGNTRELFF	TGTGCCAGCAGCCAAGAAGTGGGACAGGGAAACACCAGGGAGCTGTTTTTT
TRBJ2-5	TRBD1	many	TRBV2	CASEGRGLEETQYF	TGTGCCAGCGAAGGCAGGGGGCTTGAAGAGACCCAGTACTTC
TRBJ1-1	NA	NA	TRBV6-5	CKEEDTEAFF	TGTAAGGAGGAGGACACTGAAGCTTTCTTT
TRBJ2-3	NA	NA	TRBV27	CASTDSQGTDTQYF	TGTGCCAGCACGGACAGTCAAGGGACAGATACGCAGTATTTT
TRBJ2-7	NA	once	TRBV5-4	CASSAGTYYEQYF	TGTGCCAGCAGCGCAGGGACATACTACGAGCAGTACTTC
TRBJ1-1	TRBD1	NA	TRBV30	CAWSRTGRNTEAFF	TGTGCCTGGAGCCGGACAGGGCGAAACACTGAAGCTTTCTTT
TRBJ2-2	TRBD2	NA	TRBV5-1	CASSLSAGLNTGELFF	TGCGCCAGCAGCTTGTCAGCGGGATTGAACACCGGGGAGCTGTTTTTT
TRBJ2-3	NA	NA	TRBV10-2	CASSEWRTDTQYF	TGCGCCAGCAGTGAGTGGAGAACAGATACGCAGTATTTT
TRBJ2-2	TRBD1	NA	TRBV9	CASSSDRAGTGELFF	TGTGCCAGCAGCTCCGACAGGGCGGGCACCGGGGAGCTGTTTTTT
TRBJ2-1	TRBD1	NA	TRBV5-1	CASSSRTWTGWNEQFF	TGCGCCAGCAGCTCCCGCACCTGGACAGGGTGGAATGAGCAGTTCTTC
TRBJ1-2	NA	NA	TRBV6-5	CASSPLNRVGYGYTF	TGTGCCAGCAGCCCACTCAACAGGGTCGGCTATGGCTACACCTTC